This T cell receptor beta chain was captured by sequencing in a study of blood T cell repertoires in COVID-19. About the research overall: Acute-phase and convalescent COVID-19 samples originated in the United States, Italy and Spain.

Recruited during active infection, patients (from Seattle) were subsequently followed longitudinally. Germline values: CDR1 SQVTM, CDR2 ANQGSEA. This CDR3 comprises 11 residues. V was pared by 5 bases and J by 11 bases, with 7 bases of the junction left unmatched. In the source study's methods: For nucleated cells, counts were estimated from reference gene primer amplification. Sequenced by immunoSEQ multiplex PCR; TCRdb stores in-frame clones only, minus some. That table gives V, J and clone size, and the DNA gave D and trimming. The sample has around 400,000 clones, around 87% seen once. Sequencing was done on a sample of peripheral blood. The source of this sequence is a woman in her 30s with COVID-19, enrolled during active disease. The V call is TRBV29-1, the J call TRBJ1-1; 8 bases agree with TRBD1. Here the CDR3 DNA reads TGCAGCGTTAAAAAGACAGGGGAGGCTTTCTTT. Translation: CSVKKTGEAFF.